One sample yielded the 24 T cell receptor beta chains listed below, sequenced in a study of cytomegalovirus exposure and HLA in healthy donors. TCRdb's copy holds only in-frame clones and misses some; the assay was immunoSEQ multiplex PCR. The data hold 150,000 to 200,000 clones, with roughly 80% observed a single time. The specimen sequenced was PBMCs. These receptors originate from a man in his thirties or forties in good health and CMV-seropositive.

The chain links TRBV10-3 to TRBJ1-2, with 12 bases that match TRBD1. Germline V gene sequence: CDR1 ENHRY, CDR2 SYGVKD. J was trimmed by 4 bases and V by 6 bases; bases with no gene match: 6. This CDR3 has 15 residues. The DNA for the CDR3 is TGTGCCATCAGCAGGGGACAGGGGGCCCTCTATGGCTACACCTTC. It is translated as CAISRGQGALYGYTF.

The chain has TRBV5-6 and TRBJ2-7, with a weak D call TRBD2 (6 bases). Trimming left V 2 bases short and J 4 bases short, with 19 bases between. CDR3 length: 16 amino acids. Per the germline V gene, CDR1 is SGHDT and CDR2 is YYEEEE. The CDR3 nucleotides are TGTGCCAGCAGCTTCAGCGGGCCTGACCTACGATACGAGCAGTACTTC. It translates to CASSFSGPDLRYEQYF.

V is TRBV5-6 and J is TRBJ2-3; 7 bases are shared with TRBD1. This CDR3 has 14 amino acids. Germline V CDR1 and CDR2: SGHDT, YYEEEE. The J segment lost 8 bases and the V segment lost 3 bases, leaving 9 bases of the junction unmatched. The CDR3 reads CASSWGTARGTQYF. DNA of the CDR3: TGTGCCAGCAGCTGGGGGACAGCTAGAGGTACGCAGTATTTT.

The rearrangement uses TRBV14 and TRBJ1-2; the D gene is possibly TRBD1 (6 bases). Germline V gene sequence: CDR1 SGHDN, CDR2 FVKESK. The germline V and J ends were trimmed by 0 bases and 7 bases, with 12 bases remaining between them. The CDR3 consists of 14 residues. The CDR3 reads CASSQDKSRGGYTF. The CDR3 bases are TGTGCCAGCAGCCAAGATAAATCCAGGGGTGGCTACACCTTC.

The chain carries TRBV5-4 and TRBJ2-7, with D tentatively TRBD1 (5 bases). The CDR3 has 15 amino acids. The germline V gene encodes CDR1 SGHNT and CDR2 YYREEE (reference sequence). The ends were cut back, 4 bases at V and 3 bases at J, with 17 bases in the middle. The CDR3 sequence: CASSTNDRAFYEQYF. CDR3 nucleotides: TGTGCCAGCAGCACCAATGACAGAGCTTTCTACGAGCAGTACTTC.

The rearrangement joins TRBV19 to TRBJ2-7, with D maybe TRBD2 (5 bases). Between the trimmed V and J ends, which lost 3 bases and 0 bases, there was a span of 12 bases. The CDR3 is 15 residues long. Germline loops: CDR1 LNHDA, CDR2 SQIVND (reference sequence). The CDR3 sequence is CASSILPGSSYEQYF. The DNA of the CDR3 is TGTGCCAGTAGTATCTTGCCGGGGTCCTCCTACGAGCAGTACTTC.

This sequence joins TRBV10-3 and TRBJ2-7; D may be TRBD2 (7 bases). The V end was cut by 2 bases, the J end by 0 bases, with 14 bases between. Per the germline V gene, CDR1 is ENHRY and CDR2 is SYGVKD. CDR3 size: 16 residues. The CDR3 nucleotides are TGTGCCATCAGTGAGGGGGGGGGCTCCCTCTCCTACGAGCAGTACTTC. Encoded protein: CAISEGGGSLSYEQYF.

The V and J genes are TRBV11-2 and TRBJ2-7, with D possibly matching TRBD2 (6 bases). CDR1 is SGHAT, CDR2 FQNNGV, per germline. V was cut by 5 bases and J by 0 bases, with 11 bases left in between. This CDR3 is built from 14 residues. The CDR3 protein is CASSRGDFSYEQYF. As DNA, the CDR3 is TGTGCCAGCAGCCGTGGGGACTTCTCCTACGAGCAGTACTTC. The entire variable domain, with the rest obtained from reference TRBV11-2 and TRBJ2-7, is as follows: EAGVAQSPRYKIIEKRQSVAFWCNPISGHATLYWYQQILGQGPKLLIQFQNNGVVDDSQLPKDRFSAERLKGVDSTLKIQPAKLEDSAVYLCASSRGDFSYEQYFGPGTRLTVT.

The chain joins TRBV9 to TRBJ2-2; no reliable D call. This CDR3 comprises 13 residues. The ends were cut back, 4 bases at V and 2 bases at J, with 6 bases in the middle. Germline CDR1 and CDR2: SGDLS and YYNGEE. The CDR3 reads CASSPYNTGELFF. The DNA of the CDR3 is TGTGCCAGCAGCCCTTATAACACCGGGGAGCTGTTTTTT.

V is TRBV25-1 and J is TRBJ2-5, with D unclear. Trimming cost V 3 bases and J 5 bases, with 4 bases left between them. CDR1 and CDR2 from the germline V gene are MGHDK and SYGVNS. The CDR3 runs 11 residues. CDR3 DNA sequence: TGTGCCAGCAGTGACGGGGAGACCCAGTACTTC. This gives the protein CASSDGETQYF.

The genes are TRBV5-1 and TRBJ1-4; D unclear. The CDR3 is 17 amino acids. Germline V gives CDR1 SGHRS, CDR2 YFSETQ. V lost 1 base and J lost 1, with 14 bases in between. CDR3 in amino acids: CASSLSEQEVTNEKLFF. In nucleotides, the CDR3 is TGCGCCAGCAGCTTGTCTGAGCAGGAGGTAACTAATGAAAAACTGTTTTTT.

This clone was seen a handful of times. The rearrangement joins TRBV6-5 to TRBJ2-1, with 9 bases identical to TRBD2. This CDR3 region has 15 residues. The germline V gene encodes CDR1 MNHEY and CDR2 SVGAGI. The trim removed 5 bases at V and 9 bases at J, leaving 11 bases unmatched. The CDR3 DNA reads as TGTGCCAGCAGTCCCCTGGCGGGGGGGTACGCTGAGCAGTTCTTC. This gives the protein CASSPLAGGYAEQFF.

The chain couples TRBV13 to TRBJ1-3; D not certain. The V gene lost 4 bases and the J gene lost 1 base, with 8 bases spanning the gap. Looked up from germline, CDR1 is PRHDT and CDR2 is FYEKMQ (reference sequence). The CDR3 has 14 amino acids. The CDR3 DNA reads as TGTGCCAGCAGCTCAGAAGAATCTGGAAACACCATATATTTT. Amino acids: CASSSEESGNTIYF.

The chain is built from TRBV1 and TRBJ2-2; the D segment call TRBD2 is taken from the table without a DNA check. TRBV1 is a listed pseudogene. The CDR3 has 18 residues. In DNA, the CDR3 is TGCACCAGCAGCCAAATCGACCCGAGCGGGCCGGTCACCGGGGAGCTGTTTTTT. It specifies CTSSQIDPSGPVTGELFF.

The chain carries TRBV4-1 and TRBJ1-6; D is uncertain. The CDR3 sequence is 14 residues long. V was clipped by 4 bases and J by 7 bases, with 11 bases between them. Per germline, CDR1 MGHRA and CDR2 YSYEKL. The CDR3 region has the DNA TGCGCCAGCAGCCCCGGCCAGGTAAATTCACCCCTCCACTTT. It yields the protein CASSPGQVNSPLHF.

V is TRBV5-6 and J is TRBJ2-7; weak D call: TRBD1 (5 bases). Germline V gene lookup returns CDR1 SGHDT and CDR2 YYEEEE. The CDR3 contains 14 residues. V was trimmed by 4 bases and J by 2 bases, leaving 13 bases between them. The CDR3, as DNA: TGTGCCAGCAGCGTGCTGGACACTACCTACGAGCAGTACTTC. It translates to CASSVLDTTYEQYF.

The J gene is TRBJ1-5, the V gene TRBV2; the D gene is possibly TRBD1 (5 bases). Germline-derived CDR1 and CDR2 are SNHLY and FYNNEI. Deletions cut 1 base from V and 2 bases from J, with 6 bases between. The CDR3 is made up of 14 amino acids. The CDR3 region has the DNA TGTGCCAGCAGTGAAGTCAGGGGCAATCAGCCCCAGCATTTT. It codes for CASSEVRGNQPQHF. Drawing the rest from reference TRBV2 and TRBJ1-5, the complete variable domain is EPEVTQTPSHQVTQMGQEVILRCVPISNHLYFYWYRQILGQKVEFLVSFYNNEISEKSEIFDDQFSVERPDGSNFTLKIRSTKLEDSAMYFCASSEVRGNQPQHFGDGTRLSIL.

The chain employs TRBV4-3 and TRBJ1-5, with D tentatively TRBD1 (5 bases). CDR1 is LGHNA, CDR2 YSLEER, per germline. Trimming cost V 0 bases and J 7 bases, with 13 bases left between them. This CDR3 has 15 amino acids. The DNA of the CDR3 is TGCGCCAGCAGCCAAGATTGGGAGGGGAACCAGCCCCAGCATTTT. Its translation: CASSQDWEGNQPQHF.

This clone appeared a single time. The chain recombines TRBV7-2 with TRBJ2-7; 11 nucleotides agree with TRBD2. The V segment lost 0 bases and the J segment 3 bases; nucleotides outside the gene matches: 4. The CDR3 sequence is 16 residues long. The germline V gene has CDR1 SGHTA and CDR2 FQGNSA. The CDR3 nucleotides read TGTGCCAGCAGCTTAGCGCTAGCGGGGGGATTCTACGAGCAGTACTTC. Protein: CASSLALAGGFYEQYF.

The genes are TRBV7-9 and TRBJ1-5; 8 nucleotides match TRBD1. The CDR3 runs to 14 residues. Germline lookup yields CDR1 SEHNR and CDR2 FQNEAQ (reference sequence). V was clipped by 5 bases and J by 8 bases; unmatched bases: 8. The CDR3 coding sequence is TGTGCCAGCAGCCCCGGACAGGGCACCAAGCCCCAGCATTTT. Translated: CASSPGQGTKPQHF. Using reference TRBV7-9 and TRBJ1-5 for the parts outside the CDR3, the full variable domain is DTGVSQNPRHKITKRGQNVTFRCDPISEHNRLYWYRQTLGQGPEFLTYFQNEAQLEKSRLLSDRFSAERPKGSFSTLEIQRTEQGDSAMYLCASSPGQGTKPQHFGDGTRLSIL.

The V call is TRBV5-1, the J call TRBJ1-6; D is ambiguous. The V gene's germline CDR1 is SGHRS and CDR2 YFSETQ. The CDR3 runs to 14 residues. Trimming took 0 bases from V and 9 from J, leaving 10 bases between them. CDR3 in DNA: TGCGCCAGCAGCTTGGGGTTCGCGTCTTCACCCCTCCACTTT. Translating gives CASSLGFASSPLHF.

The V gene is TRBV27, the J gene TRBJ2-1; TRBD2 might be the D (7 bases). The CDR3 contains 15 residues. CDR1 is MNHEY, CDR2 SMNVEV, per germline (reference sequence). Trimming cost V 10 bases and J 4 bases, with 20 bases left between them. CDR3: CATTRGPPGYNEQFF. DNA of the CDR3: TGTGCCACGACGCGGGGGCCGCCGGGGTACAATGAGCAGTTCTTC.

This sequence joins TRBV21-1 and TRBJ1-1; no check of the table's D call, TRBD1, against the DNA was made. TRBV21-1 is given as a pseudogene. The CDR3 is 18 residues long. This CDR3 is CASSGQFPGGVGSTEAFF. The CDR3 region has the DNA TGTGCCAGCAGCGGACAGTTCCCAGGGGGCGTGGGAAGCACTGAAGCTTTCTTT.

The gene calls are TRBV7-9 and TRBJ1-5; no definite D call. Germline V gives CDR1 SEHNR, CDR2 FQNEAQ (reference sequence). With 0 bases removed from V and 0 bases from J, the gap between germline ends came to 9 bases. The CDR3 covers 16 residues. The CDR3 reads CASSLAAGDSNQPQHF. CDR3 sequence (DNA): TGTGCCAGCAGCTTAGCAGCCGGGGATAGCAATCAGCCCCAGCATTTT.